The clone carrying this T cell receptor beta chain was counted many times. Its antigen is not identified. The TCRbeta library incorporated unique molecular identifiers. TCRdb re-analysed the PCR reads in MiXCR, keeping a single row per CDR3 protein. Of about 100,000 distinct CDR3 sequences listed, 7.5% to 9% are singletons. This specimen comes from a study of T-cell reconstitution after alpha-beta-depleted transplantation in children. Broader study findings: At day 60, the high TCRbeta diversity found in some patients originated from recipient T cells and thymic progenitors that had survived. Counts and diversity of T cells one year after transplant came mostly from newly produced T cells. Several hundred expanded graft clones reportedly gave rise to the alpha-beta T cells present about two months after transplant.

CDR3 length equals 14 residues. CDR1 SGHRS and CDR2 YFSETQ come from the germline V gene. With 0 bases removed from V and 2 bases from J, the gap between germline ends came to 8 bases. The sequencing here drew on PBMCs, taken before TCRalphabeta/CD19-depleted stem cell transplant. The sequence was collected from a boy younger than 10 with acute lymphoblastic leukemia, due to receive a stem cell transplant. J is TRBJ2-5 and V is TRBV5-1; D is unclear. The DNA of the CDR3 is TGCGCCAGCAGCTTGGGGCTTATTCAAGAGACCCAGTACTTC. This encodes CASSLGLIQETQYF. Full variable domain (missing parts from reference TRBV5-1 and TRBJ2-5): KAGVTQTPRYLIKTRGQQVTLSCSPISGHRSVSWYQQTPGQGLQFLFEYFSETQRNKGNFPGRFSGRQFSNSRSEMNVSTLELGDSALYLCASSLGLIQETQYFGPGTRLLVL.